This T cell receptor beta chain was identified in a study of CD8+ T cells in alopecia areata. In the study overall: Twice daily, treated patients received 5 to 10 mg of oral tofacitinib.

For this clone: What it binds is not known.

Reverse transcription of extracted RNA yielded cDNA, which provided the sequencing template. Data came from immunoSEQ multiplex PCR; TCRdb stores just in-frame clones and leaves some out. The sample has 150,000 to 200,000 clones; 50% to 75% are singletons. Findings and limits, study-wide: In lesional scalp, particularly from alopecia totalis/universalis, clonality was higher than in normal scalp. Scalp sample data also include resident alphabeta T cells from normal skin.

Lesional scalp punch biopsies and peripheral blood came from alopecia areata patients. The sequence was obtained from a human donor with alopecia areata. The source was CD4+ T cells sorted from blood, collected at week 0.

CDR3 sequence: CSVRQILNTEAFF. CDR3 nucleotide sequence: TGCAGCGTTCGACAGATACTGAACACTGAAGCTTTCTTT. The genes are TRBV29-1 and TRBJ1-1; maybe TRBD1 (5 bases). The CDR3 is made up of 13 amino acids. Between the trimmed V and J ends, which lost 5 bases and 0 bases, there was a span of 10 bases. CDR1 SQVTM and CDR2 ANQGSEA come from the germline V gene.